This entry lists 15 T cell receptor beta chains sequenced from one sample in a study of T cells after yellow fever vaccination (dated by TCRdb to about 2019). Preparation of the library involved 5' RACE. Sequencing took place on an Illumina NovaSeq 6000. The public reads were quality trimmed at Q25 with fastp and then assembled into clones with MiXCR by TCRdb, keeping productive beta chains. Every entry covers one CDR3 protein and lists the most common genes and DNA from its rows. Present in this sample are 200,000 to 300,000 distinct CDR3 sequences, roughly 3.7% of which were seen just once. Around 19% of the sample rests with the top ten. The treatment or condition label of this sample denotes: live attenuated yellow fever vaccine strain. Specimen: PBMCs, collected 15 days after the yellow fever booster vaccination. These receptors all come from a young man who received the YFV17D yellow fever vaccine.

This clonotype was recorded at least ten times. The chain recombines TRBV5-1 with TRBJ2-3, with 8 bases that match TRBD2. After removal of 4 bases from V and 4 bases from J, the junction contained 8 bases not matched to a gene. From germline, CDR1 is SGHRS and CDR2 YFSETQ. The CDR3 extends over 15 amino acids. CDR3 DNA: TGCGCCAGCAGCGCCGGGACTAGAATTGCAGATACGCAGTATTTT. Translation gives CASSAGTRIADTQYF.

This clonotype was recorded at least ten times. V and J are TRBV9 and TRBJ2-3, with TRBD1 as a possible D gene (5 bases). CDR3 length: 15 residues. The germline V gene has CDR1 SGDLS and CDR2 YYNGEE. Trimming took 2 bases from V and 0 from J, leaving 10 bases between them. The CDR3 sequence: CASSVGPSSTDTQYF. CDR3 bases: TGTGCCAGCAGCGTGGGGCCCTCTAGCACAGATACGCAGTATTTT.

In this sample, this clonotype turned up many times. The chain is built from TRBV9 and TRBJ1-2; D is unclear. V was pared by 3 bases and J by 7 bases, with 13 bases between. CDR1 is SGDLS and CDR2 is YYNGEE in the germline V gene. CDR3 length: 13 residues. The CDR3 protein is CASSAETMGGYTF. CDR3 coding DNA: TGTGCCAGCAGCGCCGAAACAATGGGTGGCTACACCTTC.

In its sample, this clonotype was seen many times. This chain uses TRBV7-8 with TRBJ2-3; 11 bases map to TRBD2. With 1 base clipped from V and 0 bases from J, the junction kept 12 bases outside the gene matches. This CDR3 is 20 amino acids long. Germline-derived CDR1 and CDR2 are SGHVS and FQNEAQ. The CDR3 sequence is CASSLGGGASGGTSTDTQYF. CDR3 bases: TGTGCCAGCAGCTTAGGGGGTGGGGCTAGCGGGGGGACTAGCACAGATACGCAGTATTTT.

This clonotype was seen ten or more times. The chain joins TRBV7-2 to TRBJ1-1; D might be TRBD1 (6 bases). Per germline, CDR1 SGHTA and CDR2 FQGNSA. Deletions cut 5 bases from V and 6 bases from J, with 13 bases between. The CDR3 contains 13 residues. The CDR3 loop is CASSPPGEAEAFF. DNA for the CDR3: TGTGCCAGCAGCCCTCCAGGGGAGGCTGAAGCTTTCTTT.

In its sample, this clonotype was seen many times. The chain employs TRBV7-7 and TRBJ2-5; 9 nucleotides agree with TRBD2. Unmatched junction bases numbered 5, after V lost 1 base and J lost 2 bases. Germline CDR1 is SSHAT and CDR2 is FNYEAQ (reference sequence). The CDR3 is 16 amino acids. As DNA, the CDR3 is TGTGCCAGCAGCTTAGGGGGCAGCGGGGGGCAAGAGACCCAGTACTTC. Translated, it gives CASSLGGSGGQETQYF.

In this sample, this clonotype turned up many times. This chain uses TRBV4-1 with TRBJ1-2, with D uncertain. The CDR3 sequence is 16 residues long. V was clipped by 2 bases and J by 13 bases, with 26 bases between them. Germline V gene lookup returns CDR1 MGHRA and CDR2 YSYEKL. The CDR3 reads CASSQLFSRFSPQVTF. In nucleotides, the CDR3 is TGCGCCAGCAGCCAATTGTTTTCAAGGTTTTCCCCTCAGGTCACCTTC.

Concerning this clonotype: At one of its ends the junction is not consistent with the germline gene, which may arise from a read error. This chain connects TRBV7-8 to TRBJ2-7; 11 nucleotides line up with TRBD1. This CDR3 has 16 amino acids. CDR1 and CDR2 (germline): SGHVS, FQNEAQ. The CDR3 sequence is CGSSPPLRTGGFEQYF. As DNA, the CDR3 is TGTGGCAGCAGCCCACCGCTAAGGACAGGGGGCTTCGAGCAGTACTTC.

This clonotype has a count of ten or more. The chain couples TRBV7-2 to TRBJ2-5, with TRBD2 identical over 12 bases. The trim removed 5 bases at V and 0 bases at J, leaving 7 bases unmatched. The CDR3 is made up of 17 amino acids. Germline CDR1 and CDR2: SGHTA and FQGNSA. CDR3 DNA sequence: TGTGCCAGCAGCCCTGGCCTAGCGGGGGGGTACCAAGAGACCCAGTACTTC. It codes for CASSPGLAGGYQETQYF.

This clonotype was counted many times. The chain couples TRBV20-1 to TRBJ2-5; 8 nucleotides align to TRBD1. V dropped 3 bases and J dropped 4; count of bases not matched to a gene: 7. Germline CDR1 is DFQATT and CDR2 is SNEGSKA (reference sequence). CDR3 length: 14 amino acids. The CDR3 DNA follows: TGCAGTGCTAGTCCCAGGGGGCGGCGAGAGACCCAGTACTTC. Translating it yields CSASPRGRRETQYF.

This clonotype occurred many times. The V gene is TRBV20-1, the J gene TRBJ1-6; D may be TRBD1 (5 bases). Germline V gene data show CDR1 as DFQATT and CDR2 as SNEGSKA (reference sequence). CDR3 length: 17 residues. The V end was cut by 3 bases, the J end by 2 bases, with 17 bases between. CDR3 protein: CSASQDDGTPYNSPLHF. CDR3 DNA sequence: TGCAGTGCTAGTCAGGACGACGGGACCCCCTATAATTCACCCCTCCACTTT.

This clonotype occurred many times. This chain connects TRBV7-9 to TRBJ2-1, with 11 nucleotides matching TRBD2. CDR1 and CDR2 (germline): SEHNR, FQNEAQ (reference sequence). The CDR3 runs to 15 residues. Trimming removed 3 bases from V and 5 bases from J; junction bases left unmatched: 3. This CDR3 reads CASSFSGGANNEQFF. The DNA of the CDR3 is TGTGCCAGCAGCTTTAGCGGGGGGGCGAACAATGAGCAGTTCTTC.

This clonotype was recorded at least ten times. V and J are TRBV6-2 or TRBV6-3 and TRBJ2-7, with D possibly being TRBD1 (6 bases). The germline gives CDR1 MNHEY, CDR2 SVGEGT. This CDR3 has 14 amino acids. V dropped 7 bases and J dropped 5 bases, with 18 bases sitting between them. This CDR3 reads CASIKWAGADEQYF. CDR3 in DNA: TGTGCCAGCATTAAATGGGCAGGGGCCGACGAGCAGTACTTC.

This clonotype was counted many times. The chain is built from TRBV7-9 and TRBJ2-1, with 9 bases identical to TRBD2. V gave up 5 bases and J gave up 6 bases; unmatched junction bases: 14. Germline loops: CDR1 SEHNR, CDR2 FQNEAQ (reference sequence). The CDR3 has 17 residues. The CDR3 bases are TGTGCCAGCAGCGGTCTCCCCTTAGCGGGGGTTCCCAATGAGCAGTTCTTC. Translation gives CASSGLPLAGVPNEQFF.

This clonotype has at least ten counts. This chain uses TRBV9 with TRBJ2-7; D is perhaps TRBD1 (6 bases). Germline V gives CDR1 SGDLS, CDR2 YYNGEE. The ends were cut back, 3 bases at V and 0 bases at J, with 10 bases in the middle. The CDR3 is 14 amino acids. DNA of the CDR3: TGTGCCAGCAGCGCCGGGACAAGCTCCTACGAGCAGTACTTC. Translation: CASSAGTSSYEQYF.